A single sample is the source of the 28 T cell receptor beta chains below, sequenced in a study of CD8+CD57+ T cells in acquired aplastic anemia. Genomic DNA provided the template from which TCR beta VDJ and CDR3 profiles were obtained. A single record per CDR3 protein comes from TCRdb applying MiXCR to the reads. The sample contains more than 150,000 distinct CDR3 sequences, around 43% of which appear only once. Previously, flow cytometry had revealed CD8+CD57+ cell expansion in the patients chosen for sequencing. Specimen: sorted CD4+, CD8+, or CD8+CD57+ T cells (not recorded which) from PBMCs. These receptor sequences come from a human donor with aplastic anemia.

In this sample, this clonotype turned up many times. The genes are TRBV11-2 and TRBJ2-3; D is unclear. This CDR3 contains 16 residues. Germline lookup yields CDR1 SGHAT and CDR2 FQNNGV. The V and J ends lost 1 base and 0 bases respectively, with 11 bases between them. The CDR3 spells CASSLGAASSTDTQYF. The CDR3 nucleotides read TGTGCCAGCAGCTTAGGGGCGGCCTCTAGCACAGATACGCAGTATTTT.

The chain uses TRBV9 and TRBJ1-3, with D unresolved. Germline CDR1 SGDLS, CDR2 YYNGEE. This CDR3 has 15 residues. V was clipped by 0 bases and J by 0 bases, with 7 bases between them. Written as DNA, the CDR3 is TGTGCCAGCAGCGTAGCTGGGTCCTCTGGAAACACCATATATTTT. Amino acid sequence: CASSVAGSSGNTIYF.

This clonotype has at least ten counts. V usage is TRBV4-1 and J usage is TRBJ1-4; D remains unclear. Germline CDR1 and CDR2: MGHRA and YSYEKL. Trimming pared 5 bases from V and 7 bases from J, leaving 14 bases between. CDR3 length: 14 residues. In DNA, the CDR3 is TGCGCCAGCAGCGAATGGGGTGAGGCTGAAAAACTGTTTTTT. It yields the protein CASSEWGEAEKLFF.

This clonotype turned up a few times. V gene TRBV10-3 combines with J gene TRBJ2-5, with 9 nucleotides matching TRBD2. The CDR3 totals 14 residues. Unmatched junction bases numbered 5, after V lost 4 bases and J lost 5 bases. Germline lookup yields CDR1 ENHRY and CDR2 SYGVKD. As DNA, the CDR3 is TGTGCCATCAGTGTGCGGGAGGGCCGGGAGACCCAGTACTTC. It specifies CAISVREGRETQYF.

This clonotype was recorded at least ten times. CDR3 protein: CAARTGWGEAFF. CDR3 nucleotide sequence: TGTGCCGCTAGGACAGGTTGGGGGGAAGCTTTCTTT. The J gene is TRBJ1-1, the V gene TRBV19; 7 nucleotides line up with TRBD1. V lost 11 bases and J lost 8; bases outside the gene matches: 11. CDR3 size: 12 residues. Germline lookup yields CDR1 LNHDA and CDR2 SQIVND (reference sequence).

Ten or more counts support this clonotype. The chain uses TRBV10-3 and TRBJ2-3; 8 nucleotides align to TRBD2. Germline loops: CDR1 ENHRY, CDR2 SYGVKD. The CDR3 has 13 amino acids. The junction had 6 bases not matched to a gene; V was cut back by 11 bases and J by 2 bases. The CDR3 sequence is CARSGGLTDTQYF. The CDR3 nucleotides read TGTGCCCGGAGCGGGGGACTCACAGATACGCAGTATTTT.

This clonotype appeared many times. The J gene is TRBJ2-3, the V gene TRBV12-3 or TRBV12-4; 8 bases map to TRBD1. The length of the CDR3 is 15 residues. V lost 6 bases and J lost 4; bases outside the gene matches: 9. The CDR3 sequence is CASRRQGLGADTQYF. Written as DNA, the CDR3 is TGTGCCAGCAGACGACAGGGGCTCGGGGCAGATACGCAGTATTTT.

At least ten counts were recorded for this clonotype. V and J are TRBV12-3 or TRBV12-4 and TRBJ1-1; D is undetermined. This CDR3 region has 16 residues. Trimming cost V 2 bases and J 0 bases, with 13 bases left between them. The CDR3 region has the DNA TGTGCCAGCAGTTTAAATTCGGGCAGATTGAACACTGAAGCTTTCTTT. Its protein is CASSLNSGRLNTEAFF.

Points on this clonotype: This may be a read error: a much more frequent sequence differs by one nucleotide. The rearrangement uses TRBV29-1 and TRBJ2-1, with 9 bases aligning to TRBD1. The CDR3 consists of 13 residues. The germline V gene encodes CDR1 SQVTM and CDR2 ANQGSEA. Here the CDR3 DNA reads TGCGGCGTTCGAGGGACAGGGTCGGGTGAGCAGTTCTTC. This gives the protein CGVRGTGSGEQFF.

This rearrangement joins TRBV24-1 to TRBJ2-5; 9 nucleotides line up with TRBD1. The CDR3 has 14 residues. From germline, CDR1 is KGHDR and CDR2 SFDVKD. The V segment lost 4 bases and the J segment 10 bases; nucleotides outside the gene matches: 9. In nucleotides, the CDR3 is TGTGCCACCAGTGACTCCGGGACAGGGTTTGTCCAGTACTTC. Its protein product is CATSDSGTGFVQYF.

This clonotype was recorded many times. The chain has TRBV3-1 and TRBJ2-7; 8 bases map to TRBD1. V gave up 3 bases and J gave up 0 bases; unmatched junction bases: 4. Germline V gene data show CDR1 as LGHDT and CDR2 as YNNKEL (reference sequence). The length of the CDR3 is 15 residues. The CDR3 here is CASSQRDRSSYEQYF. The CDR3 nucleotides read TGTGCCAGCAGCCAGCGGGACAGGAGCTCCTACGAGCAGTACTTC.

The genes are TRBV19 and TRBJ2-7; no reliable D call. Trimming pared 3 bases from V and 3 bases from J, leaving 12 bases between. CDR1 is LNHDA and CDR2 is SQIVND in the germline V gene (reference sequence). The CDR3 has 14 residues. The CDR3 reads CASSIVLAHYEQYF. The CDR3, as DNA: TGTGCCAGTAGTATTGTTCTCGCCCACTACGAGCAGTACTTC. The entire variable domain, with the rest obtained from reference TRBV19 and TRBJ2-7, is as follows: DGGITQSPKYLFRKEGQNVTLSCEQNLNHDAMYWYRQDPGQGLRLIYYSQIVNDFQKGDIAEGYSVSREKKESFPLTVTSAQKNPTAFYLCASSIVLAHYEQYFGPGTRLTVT.

This clonotype was seen many times. This chain links TRBV12-3 or TRBV12-4 with TRBJ1-1, with D unclear. The CDR3 sequence is 14 residues long. Between the trimmed V and J ends, which lost 5 bases and 1 base, there was a span of 11 bases. CDR3 nucleotide sequence: TGTGCCAGCAGTCTCCGTCACCAGAACACTGAAGCTTTCTTT. Protein sequence: CASSLRHQNTEAFF.

About this clonotype itself: The junction differs from germline at one of its ends, possibly a read error. This chain links TRBV7-6 with TRBJ1-3; D is ambiguous. Germline loops: CDR1 SGHVS, CDR2 FNYEAQ. The CDR3 contains 14 residues. CDR3 in DNA: TGTGCCAGCAGCTTAGTAATGGGCGGAAACACCACATATTTT. It codes for CASSLVMGGNTTYF.

This clonotype was observed many times. The chain combines TRBV5-4 with TRBJ1-3, with 7 bases that match TRBD1. CDR1 and CDR2 (germline): SGHNT, YYREEE (reference sequence). V lost 3 bases and J lost 1; bases outside the gene matches: 1. This CDR3 is 14 amino acids long. The CDR3 loop is CASSSTGSGNTIYF. The CDR3 DNA sequence: TGTGCCAGCAGCTCGACAGGGTCTGGAAACACCATATATTTT.

The chain recombines TRBV29-1 with TRBJ2-1, with 7 bases lining up with TRBD2. V was pared by 8 bases and J by 6 bases, with 16 bases of the junction left unmatched. Looked up from germline, CDR1 is SQVTM and CDR2 is ANQGSEA. CDR3 length: 15 amino acids. The CDR3 coding sequence is TGCAGCCACGTACCAACTAGCGCTTATCTCAATGAGCAGTTCTTC. Protein product: CSHVPTSAYLNEQFF.

This clonotype was detected only once. The V and J genes are TRBV24-1 and TRBJ2-7, with unresolved D. Looked up from germline, CDR1 is KGHDR and CDR2 is SFDVKD. Trimming cost V 8 bases and J 0 bases, with 10 bases left between them. The CDR3 is made up of 13 amino acids. The CDR3 region has the DNA TGTGCCACCACCCTTTCGAGCTCCTACGAGCAGTACTTC. Its translation is CATTLSSSYEQYF.

This clonotype was observed many times. The chain uses TRBV5-5 and TRBJ1-6; a weak D match, TRBD1 (6 bases). V was cut by 6 bases and J by 6 bases, with 13 bases left in between. CDR3 size: 14 residues. In germline, CDR1 is SGHKS, CDR2 YYEKEE (reference sequence). The CDR3 DNA sequence: TGTGCCAGCACTCCGGGACACGCTAATTCACCCCTCCACTTT. As protein: CASTPGHANSPLHF.

Of note for this clonotype: A much larger clone differs by one base, so this may be a read error. The V gene is TRBV5-8, the J gene TRBJ1-1; the match to TRBD1 covers 7 bases. In germline, CDR1 is SGHTS, CDR2 YDEGEE. The CDR3 runs to 14 residues. Trimming at V came to 4 bases and at J to 4 bases, leaving 7 bases not matched to a gene. CDR3 protein: CASSKRQGSTEAFF. In DNA, the CDR3 is TGTGCCAGCAGCAAAAGACAGGGTAGCACTGAAGCTTTCTTT.

This clonotype was recorded at least ten times. This chain links TRBV10-3 with TRBJ2-7; D is uncertain. The CDR3 length is 14 residues. Germline CDR1 ENHRY, CDR2 SYGVKD. V gave up 4 bases and J gave up 0 bases, with 10 bases separating them. CDR3 loop: CAISVGQSSYEQYF. The CDR3 DNA follows: TGTGCCATCAGTGTCGGGCAGAGCTCCTACGAGCAGTACTTC.

As regards this clonotype: Since no conserved phenylalanine or tryptophan closes the CDR3, a read error is the likely cause. V and J are TRBV7-2 and TRBJ2-7; 7 bases fit TRBD1. Germline lookup yields CDR1 SGHTA and CDR2 FQGNSA. V lost 1 base, J lost 5 bases, and 5 bases stayed unmatched. The CDR3 runs to 14 residues. CDR3 bases: TGTGCCAGCAGCTTAGGCAACAGGGGCAACGAGCAGTACCTC. Protein product: CASSLGNRGNEQYL.

This clonotype was picked up a small number of times. A clone one base away is much larger, so this may be a read error. The chain employs TRBV7-7 and TRBJ2-3; 11 positions match TRBD2. The CDR3 consists of 16 residues. In germline, CDR1 is SSHAT, CDR2 FNYEAQ (reference sequence). V gave up 1 base and J gave up 8 bases; unmatched junction bases: 8. The CDR3 is CASSLGSSGGAGTQYF. The CDR3 DNA sequence: TGTGCCAGCAGCTTAGGAAGTAGCGGGGGGGCCGGTACGCAGTATTTT.

The table lists this clonotype with many counts. The chain is built from TRBV6-1 and TRBJ1-6; D unclear. Trimming shortened V by 4 bases and J by 6 bases, and 10 bases separated the two germline ends. The CDR3 is made up of 14 amino acids. Germline V gene lookup returns CDR1 MNHNS and CDR2 SASEGT. Here the CDR3 reads CASSVSGSNSPLHF. The CDR3, as DNA: TGTGCCAGCAGTGTCTCCGGGAGTAATTCACCCCTCCACTTT.

The chain is built from TRBV13 and TRBJ2-7, with TRBD1 matching over 10 bases. CDR1 is PRHDT, CDR2 FYEKMQ, per germline (reference sequence). The CDR3 loop spans 16 amino acids. Trimming at V came to 1 base and at J to 6 bases, leaving 9 bases not matched to a gene. CDR3 protein: CASSLVGTGEQGEQYF. CDR3 nucleotides: TGTGCCAGCAGCTTAGTGGGGACAGGGGAACAGGGCGAGCAGTACTTC.

In nucleotides, the CDR3 is TGCAGCGTGGACCGGGGTGGCTACACCTTC. It specifies CSVDRGGYTF. This rearrangement joins TRBV29-1 to TRBJ1-2; D is unclear. Germline loops: CDR1 SQVTM, CDR2 ANQGSEA. Trimming left V 6 bases short and J 7 bases short, with 9 bases between. The CDR3 has 10 amino acids.

The chain is built from TRBV10-3 and TRBJ2-7, with TRBD1 matching over 9 bases. Germline V CDR1 and CDR2: ENHRY, SYGVKD. The CDR3 consists of 14 residues. The trim removed 8 bases at V and 3 bases at J, leaving 8 bases unmatched. CDR3 nucleotide sequence: TGTGCCATCCGCTCGGACAGGGGTTACTACGAGCAGTACTTC. It is translated as CAIRSDRGYYEQYF.

A few counts support this clonotype. The chain carries TRBV25-1 and TRBJ2-1; unclear D gene. Germline V lookup: CDR1 MGHDK, CDR2 SYGVNS. Trimming shortened V by 4 bases and J by 4 bases, and 5 bases separated the two germline ends. CDR3 size: 12 residues. CDR3 region: CASSAKYNEQFF. DNA of the CDR3: TGTGCCAGCAGTGCGAAGTACAATGAGCAGTTCTTC.

In its sample, this clonotype was seen many times. The chain joins TRBV3-1 to TRBJ1-6; D unresolved. The CDR3 spans 17 residues. V lost 2 bases and J lost 6, with 17 bases in between. Germline lookup yields CDR1 LGHDT and CDR2 YNNKEL (reference sequence). The CDR3 loop is CASSQITAGRFNSPLHF. The CDR3 region has the DNA TGTGCCAGCAGCCAAATCACGGCAGGCAGATTTAATTCACCCCTCCACTTT.